The rows below give T cell receptor beta chains drawn from one sample of a study of shared clonotypes between healthy human individuals. Measured with immunoSEQ multiplex PCR; TCRdb has only the in-frame clones, and not every one. This sample has roughly 1,600,000 clones, with about 98.5% found just once. Sequencing input: naive CD4+ T cells sorted from blood. The receptor source for this set is a man aged 25 to 45 in good health. CDR3s include the opening cysteine and the closing phenylalanine or tryptophan. D genes are given only for firm matches. A clone size is listed for some rows: how often the clone was seen (once, few, many), or a class if it is expanded.

j_gene	d_gene	abundance	v_gene	CDR3nt	CDR3aa
TRBJ1-2	.	once	TRBV14	TGTGCCAGCAGTCAAGGGGAGATCGATGGCTACACCTTC	CASSQGEIDGYTF
TRBJ2-5	.	.	TRBV5-1	TGCGCCAGCAGGAATGGTCTAGCGTCGGGGTCTAGGACCGGGAACTTC	CASRNGLASGSRTGNF
TRBJ1-5	.	.	TRBV14	TGTGCCAGCAGCCAAACGGGTAATCAGCCCCAGCATTTT	CASSQTGNQPQHF
TRBJ2-1	.	.	TRBV5-1	TGCGCCAGCAGCTTGCCCGGCTCCTACAATGAGCAGTTCTTC	CASSLPGSYNEQFF
TRBJ2-3	.	.	TRBV28	TGTGCCAGCAGTCCAATAGGAAGGCTGCGGGACAGTAGTACAGATACGCAGTATTTT	CASSPIGRLRDSSTDTQYF
TRBJ2-1	TRBD1	.	TRBV10-3	TGTGCCATCAGGAGACAGGGGGCGTGGAATGAGCAGTTCTTC	CAIRRQGAWNEQFF
TRBJ2-1	TRBD2	.	TRBV9	TGTGCCAGCAGCGTAGGGGCGGGAGGGTACAATGAGCAGTTCTTC	CASSVGAGGYNEQFF
TRBJ2-5	.	.	TRBV10-1	TGCGCCAGCAGTGATTTGGGGTCGGGGGAGACCCAGTACTTC	CASSDLGSGETQYF
TRBJ2-1	.	.	TRBV4-1	TGCGCCAGCAGCCAAGGTAGCGTCGGGTACAATGAGCAGTTCTTC	CASSQGSVGYNEQFF
TRBJ2-1	.	.	TRBV28	TGTGCCAGCAGGTCCCGGGACAATTACAATGAGCAGTTCTTC	CASRSRDNYNEQFF
TRBJ1-4	TRBD1	.	TRBV27	TGTGCCAGCAGTTTCGGACAGGGCTCTAATGAAAAACTGTTTTTT	CASSFGQGSNEKLFF
TRBJ2-1	.	.	TRBV28	TGTGCCAGCATGAGAGGGGCCCCCAATGAGCAGTTCTTC	CASMRGAPNEQFF
TRBJ2-2	.	.	TRBV29-1	TGCAGCGTCCTGCCCAGTACCGGGGAGCTGTTTTTT	CSVLPSTGELFF
TRBJ1-5	TRBD1	.	TRBV10-1	TGCGCCGGAAGGACAGGGGTCGGGAATCAGCCCCAGCATTTT	CAGRTGVGNQPQHF
TRBJ2-5	.	once	TRBV19	TGTGCCAGTAGTATGGCTAGTTCCCAAGAGACCCAGTACTTC	CASSMASSQETQYF
TRBJ1-1	TRBD1	.	TRBV5-4	TGTGCCAGCAGCTTAACTTGGGGGACAGGGTACTTGGGCACTGAAGCTTTCTTT	CASSLTWGTGYLGTEAFF
TRBJ2-1	.	.	TRBV14	TGTGCCAGCAGCCATAGAGGCGGCTCCTACAATGAGCAGTTCTTC	CASSHRGGSYNEQFF
TRBJ2-2	.	.	TRBV5-4	TGTGCCAGCAGCTTGGACTTGCGGGGGAACACCGGGGAGCTGTTTTTT	CASSLDLRGNTGELFF
TRBJ2-7	TRBD1	.	TRBV27	TGTGCCAGCAGTTTTCAGGCCCCCAGCAGGGGGAGCCTGAGGGAGCAGTACTTC	CASSFQAPSRGSLREQYF
TRBJ1-4	.	.	TRBV2	TGTGCCAGCAACTCGGGAGAGCCACTTGAAAAACTGTTTTTT	CASNSGEPLEKLFF
TRBJ1-1	.	.	TRBV23-1	TGCGCCAGCACCGATACACCTAGGGGGGGGATACCCACGAACACTGAAGCTTTCTTT	CASTDTPRGGIPTNTEAFF
TRBJ2-7	TRBD2	.	TRBV15	TGTGCCACCAGCAGAGAGTGGGGGGGAGGTGACTACGAGCAGTACTTC	CATSREWGGGDYEQYF
TRBJ1-1	.	.	TRBV29-1	TGCAGCGTTGCACAGGGTATGGAGAACACTGAAGCTTTCTTT	CSVAQGMENTEAFF
TRBJ1-5	.	.	TRBV6-5	TGTGCCAGCAGTTACACCCGGCGGGGTCAGCCCCAGCATTTT	CASSYTRRGQPQHF
TRBJ1-3	.	.	TRBV7-9	TGTGCCAGCAGCCTTGACAGAAGCTCTGGAAACACCATATATTTT	CASSLDRSSGNTIYF
TRBJ2-5	.	.	TRBV7-8	TGTGCCAGCAGCTTAAACCCCCCCGGGGCCGTCCAGACCCAGTACTTC	CASSLNPPGAVQTQYF
TRBJ1-2	.	once	TRBV5-1	TGCGCCAGCAGCTTGGCCGAGGGTAGGAACTATGGCTACACCTTC	CASSLAEGRNYGYTF
TRBJ1-5	.	.	TRBV10-3	TGTGCCATCAGTGAGTCCCAGGTCGGACAGCCCCAGCATTTT	CAISESQVGQPQHF
TRBJ1-1	TRBD1	.	TRBV28	TGTGCCAGCGGGGGGGGCGGACAGGGCTCGACTGAAGCTTTCTTT	CASGGGGQGSTEAFF
TRBJ1-3	TRBD1	.	TRBV28	TGTGCCAGCAGTTACTCGGGACAGCTCTTTTATTTT	CASSYSGQLFYF
TRBJ1-5	TRBD1	.	TRBV7-9	TGTGCCAGCAGCTTATGGGTTGGACAGGGCGATCAGCCCCAGCATTTT	CASSLWVGQGDQPQHF
TRBJ2-5	.	.	TRBV7-9	TGTGCCAGCAGCTTTAATCTGCGGCTGAACCAAGAGACCCAGTACTTC	CASSFNLRLNQETQYF
TRBJ2-5	.	.	TRBV10-3	TGTGCCACCAGGGACTTACAAGAGACCCAGTACTTC	CATRDLQETQYF
TRBJ2-3	TRBD2	once	TRBV18	TGTGCCAGCTCACCGACACTAGCGGGAACCGGTAATACGCAGTATTTT	CASSPTLAGTGNTQYF
TRBJ1-5	.	few	TRBV11-2	TGTGCCAGCAGCTTAGGGAGCAATCAGCCCCAGCATTTT	CASSLGSNQPQHF
TRBJ2-7	.	.	TRBV18	TGTGCCAGCTCACCACCGGGGCCCGGTTTCTACGAGCAGTACTTC	CASSPPGPGFYEQYF
TRBJ1-4	TRBD1	once	TRBV6-4	TGTGCCAGCAGTGTGACAGGGGGATACGGCGAAAAACTGTTTTTT	CASSVTGGYGEKLFF
TRBJ2-7	.	.	TRBV18	TGTGCCAGCTCACCTCTCGACGGTTACGAGCAGTACTTC	CASSPLDGYEQYF
TRBJ1-5	TRBD1	.	TRBV5-5	TGTGCCAGCAGCTTGGCAGGGGGTAGCAATCAGCCCCAGCATTTT	CASSLAGGSNQPQHF
TRBJ2-3	.	once	TRBV5-1	TGCGCCAGCAGCGTTGGGAACACAGATACGCAGTATTTT	CASSVGNTDTQYF
TRBJ1-5	TRBD1	.	TRBV27	TGTGCCAGCAGTTCGATATGGGAGGGGACAGCGGGAACCCTATATAGCAATCAGCCCCAGCATTTT	CASSSIWEGTAGTLYSNQPQHF
TRBJ1-1	TRBD1	.	TRBV6-6	TGTGCCAGCAGTAACAGGGGCCCTGAAGCTTTCTTT	CASSNRGPEAFF
TRBJ1-2	.	.	TRBV19	TGTGCCAGTAGCGTTGCGTCTAACTATGGCTACACCTTC	CASSVASNYGYTF
TRBJ1-5	.	.	TRBV12-1	TGTGCCAGCAGCTTTCTACAGAAATTTAGCAATCAGCCCCAGCATTTT	CASSFLQKFSNQPQHF
TRBJ1-4	TRBD1	.	TRBV30	TGTGCCTGGAGTGCAATGACAGGGGGCGGTGAAAAACTGTTTTTT	CAWSAMTGGGEKLFF
TRBJ2-2	TRBD2	.	TRBV7-9	TGTGCCAGCAGCTTATTTCCAGGACTAGCGGGACAAGGCACCGGGGAGCTGTTTTTT	CASSLFPGLAGQGTGELFF
TRBJ1-2	.	.	TRBV29-1	TGCAGCGTTCTCCTTGGACAGCTGTATGGCTACACCTTC	CSVLLGQLYGYTF